This T cell receptor beta chain was documented in a study of blood T cell repertoires in COVID-19. Germline values: CDR1 SQVTM, CDR2 ANQGSEA. The CDR3 loop spans 16 amino acids. V lost 6 bases and J 0 bases, leaving 18 bases between the germline ends. Original data processing: The authors estimated nucleated cell counts from reference gene primer amplification. Measured with immunoSEQ multiplex PCR; TCRdb has only the in-frame clones, and not every one. The V and J calls and clone size are taken from that table; D and trimming were inferred from the DNA. Altogether under 60,000 clones are present, around three quarters being singletons, with the ten largest covering about 25%.

The chain combines TRBV29-1 with TRBJ1-5, with D maybe TRBD1 (6 bases). This TCR was recovered from a man between 65 and 85 years old with acute or convalescent COVID-19. Sequences were obtained from peripheral blood. The CDR3 protein is CSVTTGSGNSNQPQHF. CDR3 DNA sequence: TGCAGCGTCACCACAGGGTCAGGGAATAGCAATCAGCCCCAGCATTTT.